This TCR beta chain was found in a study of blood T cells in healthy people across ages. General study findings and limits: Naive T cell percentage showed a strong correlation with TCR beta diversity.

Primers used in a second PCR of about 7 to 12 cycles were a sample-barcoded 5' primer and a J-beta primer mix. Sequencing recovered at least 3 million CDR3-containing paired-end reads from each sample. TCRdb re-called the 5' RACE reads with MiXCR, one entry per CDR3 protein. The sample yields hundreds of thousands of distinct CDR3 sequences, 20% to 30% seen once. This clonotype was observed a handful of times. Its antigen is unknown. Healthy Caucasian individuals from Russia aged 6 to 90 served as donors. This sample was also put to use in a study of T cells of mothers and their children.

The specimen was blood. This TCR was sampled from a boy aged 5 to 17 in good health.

The CDR3 loop reads CASSETGTSGGDTGELFF. CDR3 nucleotides: TGTGCCAGCAGCGAAACCGGGACTAGCGGGGGGGACACCGGGGAGCTGTTTTTT. J is TRBJ2-2 and V is TRBV9; TRBD2 matches at 16 bases. Germline trimming cut 3 bases from V and 3 bases from J; bases unmatched to any gene: 5. This CDR3 region has 18 residues. The V gene's germline CDR1 is SGDLS and CDR2 YYNGEE.